The 24 T cell receptor beta chains listed next were all sequenced from one sample in a study of cytomegalovirus exposure and HLA in healthy donors. The method was immunoSEQ multiplex PCR; TCRdb's version includes in-frame clones alone and lacks a portion of them. This table holds 140,000 or so clones, roughly 90% found once. Sample: PBMCs. The receptors originated from a man aged 18 to 30 in good health and CMV-seropositive.

This chain links TRBV7-3 with TRBJ2-5; 13 nucleotides agree with TRBD2. The CDR3 loop spans 16 amino acids. CDR1 is SGHTA and CDR2 is FQGTGA in the germline V gene. With V trimmed by 3 bases and J by 5 bases, 6 bases remained unmatched. CDR3 bases: TGTGCCAGCAGCTTTGGACTAGCGGGGGCACGGGAGACCCAGTACTTC. The encoded protein is CASSFGLAGARETQYF.

The genes are TRBV9 and TRBJ2-2; 8 bases are shared with TRBD1. Trimming at V came to 0 bases and at J to 6 bases, leaving 1 base not matched to a gene. Germline CDR1 reads SGDLS; CDR2 reads YYNGEE. The CDR3 length is 14 residues. In DNA, the CDR3 is TGTGCCAGCAGCGTAGCGACAGGGGCCGGGGAGCTGTTTTTT. Translating it yields CASSVATGAGELFF.

The chain couples TRBV6-1 to TRBJ2-2; the match to TRBD1 covers 7 bases. CDR1 and CDR2 from the germline V gene are MNHNS and SASEGT. Trimming cost V 1 base and J 4 bases; bases outside gene matches: 0. This CDR3 is 14 amino acids long. CDR3 amino acids: CASSEGTGTGELFF. CDR3 coding DNA: TGTGCCAGCAGTGAAGGGACAGGCACCGGGGAGCTGTTTTTT.

CDR3 residues: CASSQGGGTEAFF. The CDR3 DNA is TGTGCCAGCAGCCAAGGGGGTGGCACTGAAGCTTTCTTT. The rearrangement uses TRBV28 and TRBJ1-1; weak D call: TRBD1 (6 bases). Per the germline V gene, CDR1 is MDHEN and CDR2 is SYDVKM. This CDR3 has 13 residues. Between the trimmed V and J ends, which lost 6 bases and 4 bases, there was a span of 12 bases.

This clone is a singleton in its sample. The V gene is TRBV6-6, the J gene TRBJ2-7; D is possibly TRBD2 (5 bases). Germline loops: CDR1 MNHNY, CDR2 SVGAGI (reference sequence). The CDR3 runs to 13 residues. V gave up 8 bases and J gave up 1 base, with 12 bases separating them. The chain's CDR3 is CASGSQQSYEQYF. In nucleotides, the CDR3 is TGTGCCAGCGGGAGCCAACAATCCTACGAGCAGTACTTC.

This rearrangement joins TRBV5-6 to TRBJ2-7; TRBD1 agrees at 10 bases. The V and J ends lost 5 bases and 6 bases, in that order; junction bases with no gene match: 5. The CDR3 spans 13 residues. Germline loops: CDR1 SGHDT, CDR2 YYEEEE. CDR3 bases: TGTGCCAGCAGGCCTGGGACAGGGGTCGAGCAGTACTTC. Protein: CASRPGTGVEQYF. The full variable domain, its missing parts supplied by reference TRBV5-6 and TRBJ2-7, is DAGVTQSPTHLIKTRGQQVTLRCSPKSGHDTVSWYQQALGQGPQFIFQYYEEEERQRGNFPDRFSGHQFPNYSSELNVNALLLGDSALYLCASRPGTGVEQYFGPGTRLTVT.

The rearrangement links TRBV6-4 to TRBJ1-4; 8 bases line up with TRBD1. Trimming cost V 3 bases and J 7 bases; bases outside gene matches: 4. CDR3 size: 14 residues. The germline V gene has CDR1 MRHNA and CDR2 SNTAGT. The CDR3 bases are TGTGCCAGCAGTGAACAGGGGGGGAGTGAAAAACTGTTTTTT. This encodes CASSEQGGSEKLFF.

V and J are TRBV7-9 and TRBJ1-4; D unresolved. The germline CDR1 and CDR2 sequences are SEHNR and FQNEAQ (reference sequence). The CDR3 is made up of 11 amino acids. V lost 6 bases to trimming and J lost 8 bases, with 7 bases between them. The CDR3 sequence is CASSREEKLFF. As DNA, the CDR3 is TGTGCCAGCAGTCGTGAGGAAAAACTGTTTTTT. Filled out from reference TRBV7-9 and TRBJ1-4, the complete variable domain reads DTGVSQNPRHKITKRGQNVTFRCDPISEHNRLYWYRQTLGQGPEFLTYFQNEAQLEKSRLLSDRFSAERPKGSFSTLEIQRTEQGDSAMYLCASSREEKLFFGSGTQLSVL.

A single count supports this clone. The chain couples TRBV4-1 to TRBJ1-2; D is perhaps TRBD1 (5 bases). Germline lookup yields CDR1 MGHRA and CDR2 YSYEKL. Trimming stripped 3 bases from V and 8 bases from J, with 16 bases between. CDR3 length: 14 amino acids. Here the CDR3 DNA reads TGCGCCAGCAGCCAGGACTACGGGGGGGTCGGCTACACCTTC. It specifies CASSQDYGGVGYTF.

This CDR3 is CASSWRTGGFNEQYF. DNA for the CDR3: TGTGCCAGCAGCTGGAGGACAGGGGGCTTCAACGAGCAGTACTTC. The gene calls are TRBV13 and TRBJ2-7; 11 nucleotides match TRBD1. The CDR3 is 15 residues long. Germline V gene lookup returns CDR1 PRHDT and CDR2 FYEKMQ (reference sequence). The V and J ends lost 4 bases and 5 bases, in that order; junction bases with no gene match: 7.

This chain uses TRBV10-2 with TRBJ2-1; no clear D gene. Germline CDR1 reads WSHSY; CDR2 reads SAAADI. The V and J ends lost 7 bases and 6 bases respectively, with 13 bases between them. The CDR3 runs to 13 residues. CDR3 in amino acids: CASIPTGLNEQFF. The CDR3 bases are TGCGCCAGCATCCCGACTGGCCTCAATGAGCAGTTCTTC.

The CDR3 region is CASSVSPHREDTEAFF. CDR3 nucleotides: TGTGCCAGCAGCGTTAGCCCGCATCGGGAGGACACTGAAGCTTTCTTT. This sequence joins TRBV9 and TRBJ1-1; D is unresolved. Germline CDR1 SGDLS, CDR2 YYNGEE. Trimming pared 2 bases from V and 3 bases from J, leaving 17 bases between. This CDR3 region has 16 residues.

The CDR3 sequence: CASSIDRDSSGANVLTF. Here the CDR3 DNA reads TGTGCCAGCAGTATCGACAGGGATAGCTCTGGGGCCAACGTCCTGACTTTC. The chain combines TRBV28 with TRBJ2-6, with 7 bases that match TRBD1. Per germline, CDR1 MDHEN and CDR2 SYDVKM. With V trimmed by 5 bases and J by 0 bases, 7 bases remained unmatched. The CDR3 totals 17 residues.

The chain links TRBV28 to TRBJ1-4; 8 bases fit TRBD1. Germline V gene lookup returns CDR1 MDHEN and CDR2 SYDVKM. Germline trimming cut 6 bases from V and 5 bases from J; bases unmatched to any gene: 8. This CDR3 region has 15 residues. The CDR3 DNA reads as TGTGCCAGCAGCGCCACAGGGGGTAGAAATGAAAAACTGTTTTTT. This codes for CASSATGGRNEKLFF.

This clone was observed a single time. V usage is TRBV30 and J usage is TRBJ2-3, with 7 bases matching TRBD2. Germline CDR1 is GTSNPN and CDR2 is SVGIG (reference sequence). This CDR3 contains 14 residues. V lost 0 bases, J lost 3 bases, and 3 bases stayed unmatched. This chain's CDR3 is CAWSVLGGTDTQYF. CDR3 coding DNA: TGTGCCTGGAGTGTACTGGGGGGGACAGATACGCAGTATTTT.

The rearrangement joins TRBV7-9 to TRBJ1-2; D gene unclear. Trimming stripped 5 bases from V and 6 bases from J, with 16 bases between. This CDR3 region has 14 residues. Looked up from germline, CDR1 is SEHNR and CDR2 is FQNEAQ (reference sequence). The DNA of the CDR3 is TGTGCCAGCAGCGAGACGGGTTTACGGGATGGCTACACCTTC. Translated, it gives CASSETGLRDGYTF.

CDR3 in DNA: TGTGCCAGTAGTATTTCTTACTATGGCTACACCTTC. This sequence encodes CASSISYYGYTF. The V call is TRBV19, the J call TRBJ1-2; D is ambiguous. The germline V and J ends were trimmed by 3 bases and 3 bases, with 5 bases remaining between them. This CDR3 spans 12 amino acids. Germline V CDR1 and CDR2: LNHDA, SQIVND (reference sequence).

The chain links TRBV15 to TRBJ2-2; 7 bases align to TRBD1. Germline V gene sequence: CDR1 LNHNV, CDR2 YYDKDF (reference sequence). The CDR3 runs to 16 residues. Unmatched junction bases numbered 4, after V lost 0 bases and J lost 3 bases. In nucleotides, the CDR3 is TGTGCCACCAGCAGAGATAGGGGGCGACACACCGGGGAGCTGTTTTTT. This translates into CATSRDRGRHTGELFF.

The chain uses TRBV4-1 and TRBJ2-7, with TRBD1 matching 8 bases. Per the germline V gene, CDR1 is MGHRA and CDR2 is YSYEKL. The V and J ends lost 4 bases and 6 bases, in that order; junction bases with no gene match: 2. The CDR3 spans 12 residues. CDR3 protein: CASSPTGAEQYF. In nucleotides, the CDR3 is TGCGCCAGCAGCCCGACAGGGGCCGAGCAGTACTTC.

The gene calls are TRBV28 and TRBJ2-3; perhaps TRBD1 as D (5 bases). CDR1 is MDHEN, CDR2 SYDVKM, per germline. The CDR3 is 14 residues long. V was trimmed by 3 bases and J by 0 bases, leaving 7 bases between them. The CDR3 sequence is CASSFQGSTDTQYF. In nucleotides, the CDR3 is TGTGCCAGCAGTTTCCAGGGTAGCACAGATACGCAGTATTTT.

The chain is built from TRBV4-2 and TRBJ1-5, with TRBD1 identical over 8 bases. CDR3 length: 17 amino acids. J was trimmed by 3 bases and V by 3 bases; bases with no gene match: 10. CDR1 and CDR2 from the germline V gene are LGHNA and YNFKEQ. The CDR3 nucleotides read TGTGCCAGCAGCCAGAGCAGGGGGCTTGATACCAATCAGCCCCAGCATTTT. Translated, it gives CASSQSRGLDTNQPQHF.

The chain recombines TRBV28 with TRBJ2-7, with TRBD2 as a possible D gene (7 bases). Trimming shortened V by 2 bases and J by 3 bases, and 11 bases separated the two germline ends. Germline-derived CDR1 and CDR2 are MDHEN and SYDVKM. CDR3 length: 14 residues. The CDR3 protein is CASSLGLGGYEQYF. The CDR3 nucleotides read TGTGCCAGCAGTTTAGGACTAGGGGGCTACGAGCAGTACTTC. Combining the CDR3 with reference TRBV28 and TRBJ2-7 gives the whole variable domain DVKVTQSSRYLVKRTGEKVFLECVQDMDHENMFWYRQDPGLGLRLIYFSYDVKMKEKGDIPEGYSVSREKKERFSLILESASTNQTSMYLCASSLGLGGYEQYFGPGTRLTVT.

This chain uses TRBV30 with TRBJ1-2, with a possible D match to TRBD1 (6 bases). Germline lookup yields CDR1 GTSNPN and CDR2 SVGIG (reference sequence). There are 14 residues in the CDR3. With 2 bases removed from V and 0 bases from J, the gap between germline ends came to 10 bases. CDR3 residues: CAWSIGGPNYGYTF. For the CDR3, the DNA is TGTGCCTGGAGTATAGGGGGACCTAACTATGGCTACACCTTC.

The chain recombines TRBV4-1 with TRBJ1-1; D perhaps matches TRBD1 (5 bases). Germline CDR1 is MGHRA and CDR2 is YSYEKL. The CDR3 runs 16 residues. Between the trimmed V and J ends, which lost 0 bases and 1 base, there was a span of 12 bases. Written as DNA, the CDR3 is TGCGCCAGCAGCCAAGAAAGGCAGGGAGGGAACACTGAAGCTTTCTTT. Translating gives CASSQERQGGNTEAFF.